This TCR beta chain is from a study of T cells in Graves' hyperthyroidism and ophthalmopathy. RNA transcripts served as the template for amplifying TCR beta CDR3 regions. HTBI primers were used for first-round RT-PCR of the TCR CDR3. TCRdb reprocessed the multiplex PCR reads with MiXCR, giving one entry per CDR3 protein. The table lists about 400,000 distinct CDR3 sequences, more than 20% of them singletons. The ends were cut back, 6 bases at V and 5 bases at J, with 13 bases in the middle. This CDR3 is 13 amino acids long. This clonotype turned up a few times. This receptor was identified in a man between 50 and 59 years old with Graves' hyperthyroidism. Specimen: blood. V usage is TRBV12-3 or TRBV12-4 and J usage is TRBJ1-1, with TRBD1 as a possible D gene (5 bases). CDR3 sequence (DNA): TGTGCCAGCAGCCTGGCGGGGGAAACTGAAGCTTTCTTT. Its protein product is CASSLAGETEAFF.